This T cell receptor beta chain is from a study of T cell responses to AZD1222 COVID-19 vaccine. Study observations and caveats: Reports indicate that nearly half of spike-specific TCRs are directed at unmutated variant regions. There were mostly white British donors and more females than males, and clonal diversity was possibly underestimated. Increased Spike-specific TCR breadth and depth were observed after two AZD1222 doses.

Some clones are missing from TCRdb's copy, which holds only in-frame ones; the method was immunoSEQ multiplex PCR. The repertoire holds about 92,000 clones, with just over 85% as singletons. As regards this clone: The antigen is undetermined.

CDR3 length equals 15 residues. Germline V gene sequence: CDR1 LGHNA, CDR2 YSLEER. After removal of 1 base from V and 5 bases from J, the junction contained 6 bases not matched to a gene. The sample in question was peripheral blood, obtained on day 0 of MenACWY control vaccination. The chain has TRBV4-3 and TRBJ2-5, with 8 bases aligning to TRBD1. This clonotype was sampled from an adult in good health. The CDR3 loop reads CASSQAAGGTETQYF. The CDR3 nucleotides read TGCGCCAGCAGCCAAGCCGCAGGGGGCACGGAGACCCAGTACTTC.